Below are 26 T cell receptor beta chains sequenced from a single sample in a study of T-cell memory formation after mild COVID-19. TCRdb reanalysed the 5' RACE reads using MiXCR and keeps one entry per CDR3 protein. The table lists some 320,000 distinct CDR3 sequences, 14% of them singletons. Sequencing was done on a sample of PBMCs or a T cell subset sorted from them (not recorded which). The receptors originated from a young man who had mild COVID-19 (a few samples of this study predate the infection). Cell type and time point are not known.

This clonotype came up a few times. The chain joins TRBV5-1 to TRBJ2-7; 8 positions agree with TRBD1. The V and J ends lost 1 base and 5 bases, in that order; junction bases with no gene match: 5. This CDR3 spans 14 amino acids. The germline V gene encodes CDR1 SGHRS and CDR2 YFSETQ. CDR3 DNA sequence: TGCGCCAGCAGCTTGTGGCAGGGGGCCCACGAGCAGTACTTC. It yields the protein CASSLWQGAHEQYF.

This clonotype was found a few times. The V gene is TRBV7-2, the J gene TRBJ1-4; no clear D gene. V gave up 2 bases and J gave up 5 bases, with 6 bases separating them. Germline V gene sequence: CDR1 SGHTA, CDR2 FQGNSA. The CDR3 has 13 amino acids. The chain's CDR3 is CASSLLANEKLFF. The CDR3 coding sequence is TGTGCCAGCAGCTTACTTGCGAATGAAAAACTGTTTTTT. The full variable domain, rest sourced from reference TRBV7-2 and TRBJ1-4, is GAGVSQSPSNKVTEKGKDVELRCDPISGHTALYWYRQSLGQGLEFLIYFQGNSAPDKSGLPSDRFSAERTGGSVSTLTIQRTQQEDSAVYLCASSLLANEKLFFGSGTQLSVL.

The CDR3 sequence is CASSLLGLYRIEQYF. The CDR3 region has the DNA TGTGCCAGCAGTTTATTGGGGCTATACCGTATCGAGCAGTACTTC. V is TRBV27 and J is TRBJ2-7; TRBD1 is a possible D gene (5 bases). This CDR3 spans 15 amino acids. The V and J ends lost 1 base and 6 bases respectively, with 16 bases between them. Germline CDR1 reads MNHEY; CDR2 reads SMNVEV (reference sequence).

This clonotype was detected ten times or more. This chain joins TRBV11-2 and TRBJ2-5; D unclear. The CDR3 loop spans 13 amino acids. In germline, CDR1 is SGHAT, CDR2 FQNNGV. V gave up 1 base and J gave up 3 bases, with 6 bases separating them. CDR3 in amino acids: CASSLGLEETQYF. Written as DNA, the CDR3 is TGTGCCAGCAGCTTAGGCTTAGAAGAGACCCAGTACTTC.

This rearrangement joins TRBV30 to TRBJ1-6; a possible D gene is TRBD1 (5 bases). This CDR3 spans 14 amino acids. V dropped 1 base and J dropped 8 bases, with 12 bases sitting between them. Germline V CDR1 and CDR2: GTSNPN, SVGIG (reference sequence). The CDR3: CAWSAGLGHSPLHF. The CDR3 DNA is TGTGCCTGGAGTGCTGGGCTGGGGCATTCACCCCTCCACTTT.

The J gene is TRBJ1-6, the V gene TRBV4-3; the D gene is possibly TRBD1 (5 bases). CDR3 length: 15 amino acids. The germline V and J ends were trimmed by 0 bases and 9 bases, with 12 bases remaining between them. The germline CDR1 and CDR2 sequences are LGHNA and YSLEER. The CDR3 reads CASSQDQGLGSPLHF. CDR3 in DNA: TGCGCCAGCAGCCAAGATCAGGGTTTGGGTTCACCCCTCCACTTT.

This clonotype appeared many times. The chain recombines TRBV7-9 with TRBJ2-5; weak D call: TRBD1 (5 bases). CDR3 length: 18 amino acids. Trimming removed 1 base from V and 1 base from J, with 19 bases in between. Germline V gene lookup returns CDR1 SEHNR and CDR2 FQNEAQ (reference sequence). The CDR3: CASSLVQVYTPPQETQYF. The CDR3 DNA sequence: TGTGCCAGCAGCTTAGTACAGGTTTACACCCCACCCCAAGAGACCCAGTACTTC.

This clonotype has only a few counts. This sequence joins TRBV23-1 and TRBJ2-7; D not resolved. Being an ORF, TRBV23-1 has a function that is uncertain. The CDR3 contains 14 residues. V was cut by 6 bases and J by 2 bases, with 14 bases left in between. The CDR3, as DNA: TGCGCCAGCAGCCTGACGGTCGATCCCTACGAGCAGTACTTC. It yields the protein CASSLTVDPYEQYF.

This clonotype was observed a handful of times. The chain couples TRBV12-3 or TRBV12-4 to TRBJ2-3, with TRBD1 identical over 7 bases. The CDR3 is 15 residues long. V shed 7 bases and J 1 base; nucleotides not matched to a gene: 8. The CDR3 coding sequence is TGTGCCAGCACCTCCGGGACAGAGCGCACAGATACGCAGTATTTT. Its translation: CASTSGTERTDTQYF.

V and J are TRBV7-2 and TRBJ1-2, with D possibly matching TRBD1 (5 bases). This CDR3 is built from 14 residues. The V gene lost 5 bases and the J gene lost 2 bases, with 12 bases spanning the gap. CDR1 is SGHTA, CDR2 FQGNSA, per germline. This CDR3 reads CASSPAGDNYGYTF. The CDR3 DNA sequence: TGTGCCAGCAGCCCCGCCGGGGACAACTATGGCTACACCTTC.

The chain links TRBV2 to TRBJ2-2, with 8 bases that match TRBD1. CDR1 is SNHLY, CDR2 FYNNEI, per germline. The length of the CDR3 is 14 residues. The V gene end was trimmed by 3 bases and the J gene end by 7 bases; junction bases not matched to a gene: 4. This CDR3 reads CASSDGRGRGELFF. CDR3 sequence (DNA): TGTGCCAGCAGTGATGGCAGGGGGCGCGGGGAGCTGTTTTTT.

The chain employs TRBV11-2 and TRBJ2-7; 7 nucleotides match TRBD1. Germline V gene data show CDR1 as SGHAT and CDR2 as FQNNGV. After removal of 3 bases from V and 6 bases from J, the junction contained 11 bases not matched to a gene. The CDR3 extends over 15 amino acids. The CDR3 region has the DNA TGTGCCAGCAGCTTCAGGGGGTCCGAACTGGGCGAGCAGTACTTC. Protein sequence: CASSFRGSELGEQYF.

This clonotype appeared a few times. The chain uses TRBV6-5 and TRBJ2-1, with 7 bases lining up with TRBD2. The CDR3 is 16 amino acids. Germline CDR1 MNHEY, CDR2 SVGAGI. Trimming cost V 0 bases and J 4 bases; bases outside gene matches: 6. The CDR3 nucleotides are TGTGCCAGCAGTTACTCTCCCGCAGCGGGATACAATGAGCAGTTCTTC. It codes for CASSYSPAAGYNEQFF.

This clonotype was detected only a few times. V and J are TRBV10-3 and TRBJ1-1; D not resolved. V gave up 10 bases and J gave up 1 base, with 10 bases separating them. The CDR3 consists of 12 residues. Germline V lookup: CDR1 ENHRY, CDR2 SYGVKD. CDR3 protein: CATWTGNTEAFF. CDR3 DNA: TGTGCCACCTGGACCGGGAACACTGAAGCTTTCTTT.

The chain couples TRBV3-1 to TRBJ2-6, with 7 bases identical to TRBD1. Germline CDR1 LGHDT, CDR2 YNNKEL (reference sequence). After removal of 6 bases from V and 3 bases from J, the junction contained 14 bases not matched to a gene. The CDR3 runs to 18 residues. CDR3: CASREHRGQVFGANVLTF. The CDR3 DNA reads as TGTGCCAGCAGAGAACACAGGGGACAAGTCTTTGGGGCCAACGTCCTGACTTTC.

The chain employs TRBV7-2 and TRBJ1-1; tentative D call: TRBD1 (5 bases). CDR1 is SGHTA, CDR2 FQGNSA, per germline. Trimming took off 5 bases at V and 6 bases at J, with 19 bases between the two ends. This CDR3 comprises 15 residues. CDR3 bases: TGTGCCAGCAGCCGGGGGAGTGGTCCATTGGCTGAAGCTTTCTTT. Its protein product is CASSRGSGPLAEAFF. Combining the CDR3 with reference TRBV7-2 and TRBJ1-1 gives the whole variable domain GAGVSQSPSNKVTEKGKDVELRCDPISGHTALYWYRQSLGQGLEFLIYFQGNSAPDKSGLPSDRFSAERTGGSVSTLTIQRTQQEDSAVYLCASSRGSGPLAEAFFGQGTRLTVV.

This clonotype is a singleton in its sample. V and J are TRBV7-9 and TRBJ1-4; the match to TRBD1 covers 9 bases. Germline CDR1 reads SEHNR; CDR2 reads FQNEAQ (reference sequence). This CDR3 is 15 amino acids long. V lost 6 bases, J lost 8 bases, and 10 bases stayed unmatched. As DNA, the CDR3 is TGTGCCAGCAGTCGGACGGGACAGGGCCACGAAAAACTGTTTTTT. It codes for CASSRTGQGHEKLFF.

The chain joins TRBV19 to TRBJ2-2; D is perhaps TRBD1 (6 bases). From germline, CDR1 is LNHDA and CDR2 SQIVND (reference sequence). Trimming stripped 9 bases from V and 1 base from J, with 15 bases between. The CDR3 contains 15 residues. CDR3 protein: CASLPRTENTGELFF. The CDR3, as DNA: TGTGCCAGCCTTCCGAGGACAGAGAACACCGGGGAGCTGTTTTTT. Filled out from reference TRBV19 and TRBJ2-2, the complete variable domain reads DGGITQSPKYLFRKEGQNVTLSCEQNLNHDAMYWYRQDPGQGLRLIYYSQIVNDFQKGDIAEGYSVSREKKESFPLTVTSAQKNPTAFYLCASLPRTENTGELFFGEGSRLTVL.

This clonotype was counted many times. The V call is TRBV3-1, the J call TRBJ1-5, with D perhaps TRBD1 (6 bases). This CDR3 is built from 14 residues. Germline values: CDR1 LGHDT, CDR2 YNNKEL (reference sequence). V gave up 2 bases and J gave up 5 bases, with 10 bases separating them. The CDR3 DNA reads TGTGCCAGCAGCCAATCGGACAGTGATCAGCCCCAGCATTTT. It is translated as CASSQSDSDQPQHF.

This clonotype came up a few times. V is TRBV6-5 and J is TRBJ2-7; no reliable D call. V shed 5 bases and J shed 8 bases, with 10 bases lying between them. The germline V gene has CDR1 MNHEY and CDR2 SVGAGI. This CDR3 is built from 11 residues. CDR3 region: CASSRPGKQYF. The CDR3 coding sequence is TGTGCCAGCAGTCGCCCTGGGAAGCAGTACTTC.

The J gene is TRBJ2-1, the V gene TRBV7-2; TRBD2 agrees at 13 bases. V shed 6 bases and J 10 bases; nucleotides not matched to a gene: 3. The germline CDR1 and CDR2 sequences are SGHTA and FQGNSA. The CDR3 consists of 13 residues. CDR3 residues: CASSPTSGGEQFF. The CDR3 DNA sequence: TGTGCCAGCAGTCCGACTAGCGGGGGGGAGCAGTTCTTC.

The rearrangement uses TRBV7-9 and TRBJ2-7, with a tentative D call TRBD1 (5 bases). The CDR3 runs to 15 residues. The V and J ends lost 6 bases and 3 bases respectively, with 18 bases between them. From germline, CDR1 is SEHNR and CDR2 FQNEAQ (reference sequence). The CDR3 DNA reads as TGTGCCAGCAGTTCCGACAGAAATCTACACTACGAGCAGTACTTC. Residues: CASSSDRNLHYEQYF.

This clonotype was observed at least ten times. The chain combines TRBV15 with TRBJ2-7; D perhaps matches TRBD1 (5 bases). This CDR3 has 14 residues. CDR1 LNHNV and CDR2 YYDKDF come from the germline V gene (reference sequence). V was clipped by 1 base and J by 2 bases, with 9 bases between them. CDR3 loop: CATSRGQRTYEQYF. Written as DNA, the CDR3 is TGTGCCACCAGCAGAGGACAGAGAACCTACGAGCAGTACTTC.

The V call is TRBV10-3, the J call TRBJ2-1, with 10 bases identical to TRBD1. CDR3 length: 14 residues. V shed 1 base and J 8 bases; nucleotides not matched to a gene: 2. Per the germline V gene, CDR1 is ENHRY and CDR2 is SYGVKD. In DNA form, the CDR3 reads TGTGCCATCAGTGAGTGGGACAGGGGAGATGAGCAGTTCTTC. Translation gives CAISEWDRGDEQFF.

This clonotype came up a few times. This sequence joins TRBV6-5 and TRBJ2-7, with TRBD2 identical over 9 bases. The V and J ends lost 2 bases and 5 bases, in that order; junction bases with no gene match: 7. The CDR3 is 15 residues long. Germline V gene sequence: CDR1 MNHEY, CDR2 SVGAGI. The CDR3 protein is CASSYTERGAHEQYF. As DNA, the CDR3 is TGTGCCAGCAGTTACACGGAGCGGGGGGCCCACGAGCAGTACTTC.

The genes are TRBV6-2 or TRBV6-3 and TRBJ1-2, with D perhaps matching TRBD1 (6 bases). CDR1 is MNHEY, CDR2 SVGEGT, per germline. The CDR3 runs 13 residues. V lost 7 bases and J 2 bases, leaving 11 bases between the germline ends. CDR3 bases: TGTGCCAGCAATTTGGACAGCAACTATGGCTACACCTTC. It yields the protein CASNLDSNYGYTF.